The sequence of this T cell receptor (beta chain) was determined in a study of T cell clonality in common variable immunodeficiency. TCRdb keeps only in-frame clones here, not all; method: immunoSEQ multiplex PCR. Listed for the sample are under 45,000 clones, none seen a single time. This clone was counted many times. Read coverage stops 3 residues before the CDR3 terminus; the germline J gene supplies the remainder. Germline V gives CDR1 DFQATT, CDR2 SNEGSKA (reference sequence). V shed 4 bases and J shed 0 bases, with 22 bases lying between them. The CDR3 runs 19 residues. Sequencing was carried out using peripheral blood mononuclear cells. V usage is TRBV20-1 and J usage is TRBJ2-6; maybe TRBD1 (5 bases). The source of this sequence is a person aged 18 to 75 in good health. CDR3 sequence reads: CSAIYPPGRAVSGANVLTF. CDR3 bases read: TGCAGTGCTATCTATCCCCCCGGCAGGGCAGTCTCTGGGGCCAACGTC.